The source of this T cell receptor (beta chain) is a study of T cell responses to AZD1222 COVID-19 vaccine. Study summary: Pooled in the analysis were second doses at about 4 or about 12 weeks.

This clone was counted a single time. Its target is not known. Study findings and constraints: Clonal diversity was possibly underestimated, and white British individuals and females predominated among donors. The study found Spike-specific TCR breadth and depth rose after two AZD1222 doses. Across spike, vaccine-associated CD4 TCRs were found, dominant at 160-218 and 743-854.

The CDR3 covers 14 residues. The V end lost 3 bases, the J end lost 4 bases, and 12 bases lay between the germline ends. In germline, CDR1 is KGHSH, CDR2 LQKENI. Assay: immunoSEQ multiplex PCR; the TCRdb copy retains only in-frame clones and omits some. The table has more than 150,000 clones, 75% to 90% seen once. The source is an adult in good health. This chain links TRBV18 with TRBJ1-2; D remains unclear. This specimen consisted of peripheral blood, obtained on day 0 of AZD1222 vaccination. CDR3 bases: TGTGCCAGCTCACCTACAATGGAGGGCTATGGCTACACCTTC. Its protein is CASSPTMEGYGYTF. The full variable domain, with the rest looked up from reference TRBV18 and TRBJ1-2, is NAGVMQNPRHLVRRRGQEARLRCSPMKGHSHVYWYRQLPEEGLKFMVYLQKENIIDESGMPKERFSAEFPKEGPSILRIQQVVRGDSAAYFCASSPTMEGYGYTFGSGTRLTVV.